The sequence of this T cell receptor beta chain was determined in a study of blood T cell repertoires in COVID-19. For the study at large: Collection of acute and convalescent COVID-19 samples took place in the United States, Italy and Spain. Sample material is recorded as cDNA or gDNA derived from T cells, B-cell-depleted T cells, or PBMCs.

Per the study methods: Estimates of nucleated cell counts were drawn from the amplification of reference gene primers. Clones were sequenced by immunoSEQ multiplex PCR, and TCRdb holds only the in-frame ones, with some missing. D and trimming come from the DNA, and the V and J calls and clone size come from that table. Of under 60,000 clones listed, 90% were seen once; the top ten hold almost 4%. This TCR was recovered from a man over 45 with acute or convalescent COVID-19. Sequencing was carried out using peripheral blood.

CDR3: CASSIGTNPNQPQHF. The DNA of the CDR3 is TGTGCCAGCAGCATAGGGACAAACCCGAATCAGCCCCAGCATTTT. The rearrangement links TRBV9 to TRBJ1-5; the D gene is possibly TRBD1 (6 bases). The CDR3 is 15 amino acids. Trimming left V 4 bases short and J 4 bases short, with 15 bases between. Germline lookup yields CDR1 SGDLS and CDR2 YYNGEE.